The rows below give T cell receptor beta chains drawn from one sample of a study of PD-1 blockade in classical Hodgkin lymphoma. Profiling relied on immunoSEQ multiplex PCR, and the TCRdb table lists in-frame clones only, not all of them. The table shows around 21,000 clones, with about 88% occurring only once. Sequences were derived from CD8+ T cells from blood, sampled before the fourth cycle of nivolumab. The receptor source for this set is a human donor with classical Hodgkin lymphoma. Each CDR3 is given with its conserved first and last residue. A D gene is named only where the DNA matches it firmly. A row's size may be missing; if present it is once, few, many or a size class.

V	J	size	D	CDR3	DNA
TRBV9	TRBJ1-1	.	TRBD1	CASSDGQGARNTEAFF	TGTGCCAGCAGCGACGGACAGGGGGCGAGGAACACTGAAGCTTTCTTT
TRBV11-2	TRBJ2-7	.	.	CASSLWQDDSYEQYF	TGTGCCAGCAGCTTATGGCAGGATGACTCCTACGAGCAGTACTTC
TRBV7-8	TRBJ2-1	.	TRBD2	CASSLASLAGRNEQFF	TGTGCCAGCAGCTTAGCGTCGCTAGCGGGAAGGAATGAGCAGTTCTTC
TRBV5-6	TRBJ2-1	.	TRBD2	CASSLALAGDLFF	TGTGCCAGCAGCTTGGCCTTAGCGGGAGATCTGTTCTTC
TRBV27	TRBJ2-3	.	.	CARARGGDTQYF	TGTGCCAGGGCAAGAGGTGGAGATACGCAGTATTTT
TRBV28	TRBJ2-7	.	TRBD1	CASSYTGGGYEQYF	TGTGCCAGCAGTTACACAGGGGGCGGCTACGAGCAGTACTTC
TRBV7-9	TRBJ1-2	.	.	CASSLGQRGVYGYTF	TGTGCCAGCAGCTTAGGACAAAGGGGCGTCTATGGCTACACCTTC
TRBV27	TRBJ1-1	.	.	CASSLGGETEAFF	TGTGCCAGCAGTTTAGGGGGCGAAACTGAAGCTTTCTTT
TRBV19	TRBJ1-4	.	.	CASSPDEGRYNEKLFF	TGTGCCAGTAGTCCGGATGAAGGACGGTATAATGAAAAACTGTTTTTT
TRBV13	TRBJ2-7	.	.	CASSLFVRNSYEQYF	TGTGCCAGCAGCTTATTTGTCCGGAACTCCTACGAGCAGTACTTC
TRBV9	TRBJ2-5	.	.	CASSGSSAPRETQYF	TGTGCCAGCAGCGGATCTAGCGCCCCCCGGGAGACCCAGTACTTC
TRBV18	TRBJ1-5	.	.	CASSFQVNQPQHF	TGTGCCAGCTCATTCCAGGTAAATCAGCCCCAGCATTTT
TRBV15	TRBJ2-7	.	.	CATSRDRAGTGTYEQYF	TGTGCCACCAGCAGAGATCGGGCGGGAACAGGAACCTACGAGCAGTACTTC
TRBV4-2	TRBJ2-3	.	TRBD2	CASSQETSGTDTQYF	TGTGCCAGCAGCCAAGAGACTAGCGGCACAGATACGCAGTATTTT
TRBV7-8	TRBJ1-2	.	.	CASSFLEEGGYGYTF	TGTGCCAGCAGCTTCCTCGAGGAAGGGGGATATGGCTACACCTTC
TRBV5-6	TRBJ1-2	once	.	CASSLGGIYTF	TGTGCCAGCAGCTTGGGAGGGATTTACACCTTC
TRBV19	TRBJ1-5	.	.	CASSWAGEQPQHF	TGTGCCAGTAGTTGGGCAGGGGAACAGCCCCAGCATTTT
TRBV7-3	TRBJ2-3	.	.	CASSYRAPIGGTDTQYF	TGTGCCAGCAGCTACCGGGCCCCTATCGGGGGCACAGATACGCAGTATTTT
TRBV9	TRBJ1-6	.	TRBD1	CASSARDRGSPLHF	TGTGCCAGCAGCGCCCGGGACAGGGGTTCACCCCTCCACTTT
TRBV10-1	TRBJ2-1	.	TRBD2	CASSGTSGDYNEQFF	TGCGCCAGCAGTGGGACTAGCGGGGATTACAATGAGCAGTTCTTC
TRBV9	TRBJ1-1	few	.	CASSSGANTEAFF	TGTGCCAGCAGCTCGGGGGCGAACACTGAAGCTTTCTTT
TRBV6-6	TRBJ2-7	.	.	CASSWDEQYF	TGTGCCAGCAGTTGGGACGAGCAGTACTTC
TRBV4-1	TRBJ2-7	.	TRBD2	CASSRETSGRTQRSYEQYF	TGCGCCAGCAGCCGAGAGACTAGCGGGAGGACCCAGAGGAGCTACGAGCAGTACTTC
TRBV30	TRBJ2-1	.	.	CAWRSPLSLGFEQFF	TGTGCCTGGAGGTCTCCCCTCTCTCTCGGGTTTGAGCAGTTCTTC
TRBV2	TRBJ1-1	.	.	CASSEMAAEAFF	TGTGCCAGCAGTGAAATGGCTGCGGAGGCTTTCTTT
TRBV30	TRBJ2-6	.	.	CAWSQKETGLSGANVLTF	TGTGCCTGGAGTCAGAAGGAGACAGGCCTCTCTGGGGCCAACGTCCTGACTTTC
TRBV19	TRBJ2-7	.	TRBD2	CASSARGGDYEQYF	TGTGCCAGTAGTGCGCGGGGGGGTGACTACGAGCAGTACTTC
TRBV9	TRBJ1-1	.	TRBD1	CASSVVRDSPNTEAFF	TGTGCCAGCAGCGTAGTCCGGGACAGCCCGAACACTGAAGCTTTCTTT
TRBV2	TRBJ1-4	.	.	CASRRSWEGLDEKLFF	TGTGCCAGCAGAAGGAGTTGGGAGGGGTTGGATGAAAAACTGTTTTTT
TRBV2	TRBJ1-2	.	.	CASSGQGYGYTF	TGTGCCAGCAGTGGACAAGGCTATGGCTACACCTTC
TRBV15	TRBJ2-7	.	TRBD1	CASAWDRGNYEQYF	TGTGCCTCCGCGTGGGACAGGGGGAATTACGAGCAGTACTTC
TRBV11-3	TRBJ2-7	.	.	CASSLGGRYEQYF	TGTGCCAGCAGCTTGGGGGGGCGGTACGAGCAGTACTTC
TRBV11-2	TRBJ1-2	.	TRBD1	CASSLTRDRVYPRLF	TGTGCCAGCAGCTTGACCCGGGACAGGGTTTATCCGCGTCTATTC
TRBV14	TRBJ2-3	.	.	CASSQTGRPMDTQYF	TGTGCCAGCAGCCAGACCGGGCGGCCGATGGATACGCAGTATTTT
TRBV14	TRBJ2-7	.	.	CASSQDGVLDRHFTTPYEQYF	TGTGCCAGCAGCCAAGATGGGGTCTTGGACAGACACTTTACGACCCCGTACGAGCAGTACTTC
TRBV5-1	TRBJ2-1	.	.	CASSLAEAASYEQFF	TGCGCCAGCAGCTTGGCCGAGGCAGCTAGCTATGAGCAGTTCTTC
TRBV27	TRBJ2-2	.	.	CASSFVSRTDTGELFF	TGTGCCAGCAGTTTTGTATCCAGGACTGACACCGGGGAGCTGTTTTTT
TRBV19	TRBJ2-5	once	.	CASSPGVRETQYF	TGTGCCAGTAGCCCCGGGGTCCGGGAGACCCAGTACTTC
TRBV11-2	TRBJ2-5	.	.	CASSLGGRPQYF	TGTGCCAGCAGCTTAGGCGGCAGGCCCCAGTACTTC
TRBV2	TRBJ2-1	.	TRBD2	CASGASGRAYNEQFF	TGTGCCAGCGGTGCTAGCGGGAGGGCCTACAATGAGCAGTTCTTC
TRBV11-2	TRBJ2-5	once	.	CASSSGTLQETQYF	TGTGCCAGCAGCTCCGGGACCCTTCAAGAGACCCAGTACTTC
TRBV9	TRBJ2-1	.	.	CASSVWRAPYNEQFF	TGTGCCAGCAGCGTATGGCGGGCCCCCTACAATGAGCAGTTCTTC
TRBV10-3	TRBJ2-5	.	.	CASGNSEETQYF	TGTGCCAGCGGTAACAGTGAAGAGACCCAGTACTTC
TRBV27	TRBJ2-3	.	.	CASSLQVLGADTQYF	TGTGCCAGCAGTTTGCAGGTTCTGGGGGCAGATACGCAGTATTTT
TRBV27	TRBJ2-1	.	.	CASSPVSSYNEQFF	TGTGCCAGCAGTCCGGTAAGCTCCTACAATGAGCAGTTCTTC
TRBV13	TRBJ1-5	.	.	CASSFNSNQPQHF	TGTGCCAGCAGCTTTAATAGCAATCAGCCCCAGCATTTT
TRBV11-2	TRBJ2-1	.	.	CASSMEEISNEQFF	TGTGCCAGCAGCATGGAAGAGATTAGCAATGAGCAGTTCTTC
TRBV27	TRBJ2-3	.	.	CASSFQRAGTQYF	TGTGCCAGCAGTTTTCAGCGGGCGGGTACGCAGTATTTT
TRBV5-1	TRBJ2-7	.	TRBD1	CASSSRTGLDAPRLGTYEQYF	TGCGCCAGCAGTAGCCGGACAGGTTTGGATGCACCTCGTTTAGGGACCTACGAGCAGTACTTC
TRBV28	TRBJ2-2	.	TRBD2	CASSLAGVSGELFF	TGTGCCAGCAGTTTAGCGGGAGTCTCCGGGGAGCTGTTTTTT